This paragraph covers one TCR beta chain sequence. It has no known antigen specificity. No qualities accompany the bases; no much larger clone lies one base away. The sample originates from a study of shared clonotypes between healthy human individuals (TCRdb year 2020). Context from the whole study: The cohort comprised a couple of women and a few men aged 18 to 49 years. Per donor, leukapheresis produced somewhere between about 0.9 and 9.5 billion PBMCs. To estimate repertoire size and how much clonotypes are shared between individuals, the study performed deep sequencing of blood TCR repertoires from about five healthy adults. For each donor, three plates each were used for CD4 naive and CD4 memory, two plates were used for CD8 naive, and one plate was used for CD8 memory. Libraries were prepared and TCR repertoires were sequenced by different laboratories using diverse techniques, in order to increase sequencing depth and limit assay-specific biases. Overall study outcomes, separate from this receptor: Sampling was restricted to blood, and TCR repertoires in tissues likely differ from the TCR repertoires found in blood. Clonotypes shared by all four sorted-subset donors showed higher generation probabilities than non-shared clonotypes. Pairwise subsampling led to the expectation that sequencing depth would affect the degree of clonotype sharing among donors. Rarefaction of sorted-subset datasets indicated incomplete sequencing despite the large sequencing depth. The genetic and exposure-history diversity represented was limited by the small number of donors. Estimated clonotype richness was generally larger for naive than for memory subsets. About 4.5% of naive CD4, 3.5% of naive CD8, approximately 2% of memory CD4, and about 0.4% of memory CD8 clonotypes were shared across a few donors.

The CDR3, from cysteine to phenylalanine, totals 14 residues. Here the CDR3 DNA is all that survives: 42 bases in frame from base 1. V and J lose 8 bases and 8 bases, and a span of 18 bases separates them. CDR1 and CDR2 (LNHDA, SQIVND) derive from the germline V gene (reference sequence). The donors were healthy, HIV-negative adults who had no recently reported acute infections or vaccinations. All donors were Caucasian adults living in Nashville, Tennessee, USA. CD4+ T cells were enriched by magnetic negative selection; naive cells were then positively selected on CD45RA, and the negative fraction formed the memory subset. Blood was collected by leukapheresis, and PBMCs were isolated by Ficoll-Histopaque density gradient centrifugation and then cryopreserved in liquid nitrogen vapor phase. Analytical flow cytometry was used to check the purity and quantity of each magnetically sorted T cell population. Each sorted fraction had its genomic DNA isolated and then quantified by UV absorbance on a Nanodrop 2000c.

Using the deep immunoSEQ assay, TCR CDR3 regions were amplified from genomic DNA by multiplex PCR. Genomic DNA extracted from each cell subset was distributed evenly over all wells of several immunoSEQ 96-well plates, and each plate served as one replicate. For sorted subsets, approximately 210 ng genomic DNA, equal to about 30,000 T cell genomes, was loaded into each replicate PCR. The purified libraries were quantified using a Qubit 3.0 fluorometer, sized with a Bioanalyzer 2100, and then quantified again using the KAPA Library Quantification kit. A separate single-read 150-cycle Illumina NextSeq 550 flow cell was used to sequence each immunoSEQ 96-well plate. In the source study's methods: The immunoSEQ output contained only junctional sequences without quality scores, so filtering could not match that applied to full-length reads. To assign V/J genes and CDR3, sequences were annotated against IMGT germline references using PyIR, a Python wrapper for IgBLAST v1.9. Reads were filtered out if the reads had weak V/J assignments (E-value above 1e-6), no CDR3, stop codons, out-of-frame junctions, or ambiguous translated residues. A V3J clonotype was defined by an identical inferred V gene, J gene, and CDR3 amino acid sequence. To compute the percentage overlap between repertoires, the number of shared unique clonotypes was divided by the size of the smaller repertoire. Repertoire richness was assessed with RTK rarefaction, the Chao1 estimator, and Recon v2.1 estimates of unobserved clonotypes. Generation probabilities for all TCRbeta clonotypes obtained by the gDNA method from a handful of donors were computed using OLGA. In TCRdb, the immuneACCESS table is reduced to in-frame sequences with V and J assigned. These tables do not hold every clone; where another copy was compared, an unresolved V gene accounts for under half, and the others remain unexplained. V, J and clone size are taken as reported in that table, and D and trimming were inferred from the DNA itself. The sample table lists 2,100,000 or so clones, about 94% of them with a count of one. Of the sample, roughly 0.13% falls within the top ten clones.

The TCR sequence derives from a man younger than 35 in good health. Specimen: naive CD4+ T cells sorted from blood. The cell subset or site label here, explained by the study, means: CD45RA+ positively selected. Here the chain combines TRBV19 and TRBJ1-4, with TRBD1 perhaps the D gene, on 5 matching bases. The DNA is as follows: TGTGCCAGTGGGGCAAGTGCGGTTGGAGAAAAACTGTTTTTT. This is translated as CASGASAVGEKLFF.